This T cell receptor beta chain was identified in a study of cytomegalovirus exposure and HLA in healthy donors. Amplification used 60 Vbeta primers and 13 Jbeta primers. Repertoires were generated with immunoSEQ multiplex PCR, while TCRdb's copy carries only in-frame clones and drops some. The sample has 100,000 to 150,000 clones, roughly a sixth seen once. This clone has more than one count but fewer than ten. With 10 bases clipped from V and 7 bases from J, the junction kept 14 bases outside the gene matches. The CDR3 is made up of 15 amino acids. Germline CDR1 is ENHRY and CDR2 is SYGVKD. The TCR comes from a female donor in good health and CMV-seropositive. The genes are TRBV10-3 and TRBJ2-2, with 8 bases aligning to TRBD1. The sample comprised PBMCs. CDR3 amino acids: CATITGTGPGGELFF. The CDR3 nucleotides read TGTGCCACCATAACCGGGACAGGCCCGGGCGGGGAGCTGTTTTTT.